This entry is about one T cell receptor beta chain. Its antigen is unknown. This sample is part of a study of T cells in localized non-small cell lung cancer. The CDR3 sequence is 15 residues long. The V and J ends lost 0 bases and 2 bases respectively, with 12 bases between them. Germline CDR1 and CDR2: SGHRS and YFSETQ. Notes on the study in general: Across samples, adjacent lung featured a median roughly 60 of the top 100 tumor clones. Because researchers sequenced only one region of the tumor, heterogeneity is still possible. Longer overall survival was seen with higher T cell density measured in blood. Uninvolved neighboring lung showed the greatest T cell clonality, exceeding tumor.

Repertoires were generated with immunoSEQ multiplex PCR, while TCRdb's copy carries only in-frame clones and drops some. This sample has tens of thousands of clones, with more than 85% found just once. The V and J genes are TRBV5-1 and TRBJ2-7; a possible D gene is TRBD1 (7 bases). The specimen comprised PBMCs, sampled before any cancer treatment. This sequence originates from a female donor with stage II lung adenocarcinoma. The CDR3, as DNA: TGCGCCAGCAGCTTGGGCGGGACAGCAACCTACGAGCAGTACTTC. The encoded protein is CASSLGGTATYEQYF.